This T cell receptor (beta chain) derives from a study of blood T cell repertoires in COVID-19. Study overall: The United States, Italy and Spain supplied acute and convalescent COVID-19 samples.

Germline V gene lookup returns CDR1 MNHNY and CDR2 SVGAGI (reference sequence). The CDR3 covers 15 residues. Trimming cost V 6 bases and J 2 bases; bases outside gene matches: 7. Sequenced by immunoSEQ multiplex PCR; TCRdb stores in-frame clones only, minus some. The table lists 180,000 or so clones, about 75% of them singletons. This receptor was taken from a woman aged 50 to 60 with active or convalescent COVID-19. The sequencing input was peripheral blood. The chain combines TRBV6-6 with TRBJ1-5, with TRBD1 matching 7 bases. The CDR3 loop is CASSTGQGGNQPQHF. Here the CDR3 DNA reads TGTGCCAGCAGCACCGGGCAGGGGGGCAATCAGCCCCAGCATTTT.